This is a list of T cell receptor beta chains from one sample in a study of shared clonotypes between healthy human individuals. TCRdb's copy holds only in-frame clones and misses some; the assay was immunoSEQ multiplex PCR. The repertoire includes fewer than 850,000 clones, roughly 96% of them detected once, and under 0.3% sits in the top ten. The specimen was naive CD8+ T cells sorted from blood. The source is a man aged 25-45 years in good health. The CDR3 runs from the conserved cysteine through the conserved F or W. Each record gives: D gene, J gene, clone size, V gene, CDR3 DNA, CDR3 protein. A D gene is named only where the DNA matches it firmly. The listing skips clone size in some rows; elsewhere it reads once, few, many or a size class.

>NA|TRBJ2-1|NA|TRBV5-6
TGTGCCAGCAGCTTCCGGGGGCAGGGCAAGATTAAGCGGCTCAATGAGCAGTTCTTC
CASSFRGQGKIKRLNEQFF
>TRBD2|TRBJ2-7|NA|TRBV27
TGTGCCAGCGGCTACGCTTCGGGGGGCGAGCAGTACTTC
CASGYASGGEQYF
>NA|TRBJ2-6|NA|TRBV9
TGTGCCAGCAGCCCCGCAGGGAATGGGGCCAACGTCCTGACTTTC
CASSPAGNGANVLTF
>NA|TRBJ2-7|NA|TRBV29-1
TGCAGCGTTGAAGGGGGACAAGTCTACGAGCAGTACTTC
CSVEGGQVYEQYF
>TRBD2|TRBJ2-7|NA|TRBV28
TGTGCCAGTAGCGGGACCCGCTACGAGCAGTACTTC
CASSGTRYEQYF
>TRBD1|TRBJ2-1|NA|TRBV29-1
TGCAGCGTTGAGGGGGACAGGGTTTTGAATGAGCAGTTCTTC
CSVEGDRVLNEQFF
>NA|TRBJ2-1|NA|TRBV5-1
TGCGCCAGCAGGGAGAACCGGGATTTCTCCTACAATGAGCAGTTCTTC
CASRENRDFSYNEQFF
>TRBD1|TRBJ2-2|NA|TRBV11-3
TGTGCCAGCAGCCACCCGGGACAGGGTGTGGAGCTGTTTTTT
CASSHPGQGVELFF
>TRBD1|TRBJ1-4|NA|TRBV7-8
TGTGCCAGCAGCTCCACAGGGGATTCCTTAAATGAAAAACTGTTTTTT
CASSSTGDSLNEKLFF
>NA|TRBJ2-7|once|TRBV27
TGTGCCAGCAGCTGGGGCTTGAACTACGAGCAGTACTTC
CASSWGLNYEQYF